What follows are 30 T cell receptor beta chains derived from one specimen sequenced in a study of metastatic and nonmetastatic thyroid tumors. TCRdb re-called the PCR reads with MiXCR. The sample carries tens of thousands of clones, approximately 13% recorded once. All patients were treatment-naive before thyroid surgery. The sample comprised tumor tissue. These receptors all come from a female donor with papillary thyroid cancer or a benign thyroid nodule (not recorded which). Some clones in this sample may be carry-over from other donors' samples.

This clone was recorded many times. The J gene is TRBJ1-1, the V gene TRBV6-2 or TRBV6-3; TRBD1 is a possible D gene (6 bases). CDR3 length: 14 amino acids. Germline lookup yields CDR1 MNHEY and CDR2 SVGEGT. V was trimmed by 2 bases and J by 1 base, leaving 8 bases between them. The CDR3 loop is CASSYPGQNTEAFF. As DNA, the CDR3 is TGTGCCAGCAGTTACCCGGGACAGAACACTGAAGCTTTCTTT.

Worth noting for this clone: A much larger clone sits a single nucleotide away, making a read error possible. Other nucleotide sequences in the sample specify the same CDR3. This chain links TRBV9 with TRBJ2-3, with no clear D. CDR3 size: 15 residues. V was cut by 4 bases and J by 2 bases, with 14 bases left in between. Germline CDR1 reads SGDLS; CDR2 reads YYNGEE. In DNA form, the CDR3 reads TGTGCCAGCAGCCCCTGGGCGCTTAACACAGATACGCAGTATTTT. Translation: CASSPWALNTDTQYF.

This clone was picked up many times. Other nucleotide sequences from this sample produce the same CDR3. The J gene is TRBJ1-5, the V gene TRBV2; D gene unclear. V was trimmed by 10 bases and J by 3 bases, leaving 10 bases between them. CDR1 SNHLY and CDR2 FYNNEI come from the germline V gene. The CDR3 is 12 amino acids. In nucleotides, the CDR3 is TGTGCCACCGGACCCGCCAATCAGCCCCAGCATTTT. The encoded protein is CATGPANQPQHF.

This clone appeared many times. The chain uses TRBV10-2 and TRBJ2-4; TRBD1 might be the D (6 bases). The germline CDR1 and CDR2 sequences are WSHSY and SAAADI. The V and J ends lost 8 bases and 0 bases respectively, with 17 bases between them. The CDR3 consists of 16 residues. The CDR3 sequence: CASLLGAGLAKNIQYF. DNA of the CDR3: TGCGCCAGCCTTTTGGGGGCAGGGCTAGCCAAAAACATTCAGTACTTC.

The table lists this clone with many counts. The chain joins TRBV12-5 to TRBJ2-3; TRBD1 matches 7 bases. CDR3 length: 15 residues. Germline CDR1 LGHNT, CDR2 FRNRAP. The V gene end was trimmed by 6 bases and the J gene end by 6 bases; junction bases not matched to a gene: 12. This chain's CDR3 is CASGPRRQGSDTQYF. CDR3 nucleotide sequence: TGTGCTAGTGGCCCTCGTCGACAGGGCTCCGATACGCAGTATTTT.

This clone was recorded a few times. Lacking the conserved final phenylalanine or tryptophan, this CDR3 likely reflects a read error. The rearrangement links TRBV10-3 to TRBJ1-1; 7 bases are a match to TRBD1. Germline V gene lookup returns CDR1 ENHRY and CDR2 SYGVKD. Losses at the gene ends were 3 bases for V and 4 bases for J; bases not matched to a gene: 5. There are 14 residues in the CDR3. The CDR3, as DNA: TGTGCCATCAGTGAAGGGGCAGGGGGCACTGAAGCTTTCCTT. The encoded protein is CAISEGAGGTEAFL.

This clone was detected ten times or more. The chain employs TRBV6-1 and TRBJ1-5; 8 positions match TRBD1. The CDR3 loop spans 15 amino acids. Germline V gene sequence: CDR1 MNHNS, CDR2 SASEGT. Unmatched junction bases numbered 8, after V lost 4 bases and J lost 6 bases. The CDR3 loop is CASSVFDRGLQPQHF. Here the CDR3 DNA reads TGTGCCAGCAGTGTGTTCGACAGGGGCCTTCAGCCCCAGCATTTT.

DNA for the CDR3: TGCAGTGCTCTCGGACCCAATTGGGCTAACAATGAGCAGTTCTTC. Protein product: CSALGPNWANNEQFF. The chain carries TRBV20-1 and TRBJ2-1; D is uncertain. V was cut by 5 bases and J by 5 bases, with 19 bases left in between. Per the germline V gene, CDR1 is DFQATT and CDR2 is SNEGSKA (reference sequence). This CDR3 has 15 amino acids.

This clone appeared many times. The V gene is TRBV20-1, the J gene TRBJ1-5, with D possibly TRBD1 on 6 matching bases. The CDR3 is made up of 16 amino acids. Germline V gives CDR1 DFQATT, CDR2 SNEGSKA (reference sequence). Trimming took off 0 bases at V and 0 bases at J, with 12 bases between the two ends. The CDR3 sequence: CSARDWGAGSNQPQHF. CDR3 bases: TGCAGTGCTAGAGATTGGGGGGCAGGTAGCAATCAGCCCCAGCATTTT.

This clone came up many times. The chain links TRBV7-2 to TRBJ1-5, with a possible D match to TRBD1 (5 bases). Germline V gene data show CDR1 as SGHTA and CDR2 as FQGNSA. The CDR3 sequence is 12 residues long. V lost 5 bases to trimming and J lost 9 bases, with 11 bases between them. The CDR3 protein is CASSPRAGPQHF. The CDR3 nucleotides are TGTGCCAGCAGCCCCAGGGCGGGGCCCCAGCATTTT.

At least ten counts were recorded for this clone. This chain links TRBV28 with TRBJ2-5, with D unresolved. The germline CDR1 and CDR2 sequences are MDHEN and SYDVKM. The CDR3 contains 15 residues. V shed 4 bases and J shed 4 bases, with 16 bases lying between them. The CDR3 region is CASSSQQSKGETQYF. CDR3 coding DNA: TGTGCCAGCAGTTCCCAGCAAAGTAAGGGAGAGACCCAGTACTTC.

The chain joins TRBV28 to TRBJ1-5; tentative D call: TRBD1 (5 bases). Germline V gene data show CDR1 as MDHEN and CDR2 as SYDVKM. V shed 7 bases and J shed 7 bases, with 20 bases lying between them. The CDR3 consists of 15 residues. CDR3 amino acids: CASILRQGSEQPQHF. The CDR3 DNA sequence: TGTGCCAGCATCCTAAGGCAGGGCTCAGAACAGCCCCAGCATTTT. Full variable domain (missing parts from reference TRBV28 and TRBJ1-5): DVKVTQSSRYLVKRTGEKVFLECVQDMDHENMFWYRQDPGLGLRLIYFSYDVKMKEKGDIPEGYSVSREKKERFSLILESASTNQTSMYLCASILRQGSEQPQHFGDGTRLSIL.

The V call is TRBV4-1, the J call TRBJ1-6; a weak D match, TRBD1 (5 bases). Trimming shortened V by 4 bases and J by 6 bases, and 13 bases separated the two germline ends. The germline V gene encodes CDR1 MGHRA and CDR2 YSYEKL. This CDR3 is 15 amino acids long. The DNA for the CDR3 is TGCGCCAGCAGCCTAGAAGGGACGGCTAATTCACCCCTCCACTTT. It translates to CASSLEGTANSPLHF.

This clone was detected a few times. This may come from a read error, since a much larger clone is one base off. Other DNA sequences of this sample code for an identical CDR3. The CDR3 protein is CASSEGTSQETQYF. For the CDR3, the DNA is TGTGCCAGCAGTGAAGGGACTAGCCAAGAGACCCAGTACTTC. J is TRBJ2-5 and V is TRBV9; 8 bases align to TRBD2. V gave up 5 bases and J gave up 1 base; unmatched junction bases: 4. CDR1 SGDLS and CDR2 YYNGEE come from the germline V gene. This CDR3 region has 14 residues.

V and J are TRBV6-1 and TRBJ2-3; no clear D. Germline V gives CDR1 MNHNS, CDR2 SASEGT. V was cut by 7 bases and J by 6 bases, with 11 bases left in between. This CDR3 has 12 residues. This chain's CDR3 is CASKRPWDTQYF. The CDR3 DNA reads TGTGCCAGCAAACGCCCTTGGGATACGCAGTATTTT.

This clone appeared many times. The rearrangement links TRBV19 to TRBJ1-6, with D possibly TRBD1 on 5 matching bases. V was shortened by 4 bases and J by 8 bases, with 12 bases between the two germline ends. The CDR3 consists of 14 residues. CDR1 LNHDA and CDR2 SQIVND come from the germline V gene (reference sequence). In nucleotides, the CDR3 is TGTGCCAGTAGTACGGGGCCAATGGATTCACCCCTCCACTTT. It translates to CASSTGPMDSPLHF. Supplemented by reference TRBV19 and TRBJ1-6, the full variable domain reads DGGITQSPKYLFRKEGQNVTLSCEQNLNHDAMYWYRQDPGQGLRLIYYSQIVNDFQKGDIAEGYSVSREKKESFPLTVTSAQKNPTAFYLCASSTGPMDSPLHFGNGTRLTVT.

This clone came up a few times. A single base separates this from a much larger clone, so it may be a read error. Other DNA variants within this sample encode the same CDR3. The V and J genes are TRBV28 and TRBJ1-1, with D possibly being TRBD1 (5 bases). Germline lookup yields CDR1 MDHEN and CDR2 SYDVKM. The CDR3 extends over 12 amino acids. Here the CDR3 DNA reads TGTGCTAGCAGCCAGGGACGGGGTGAAGCTTTCTTT. Translated: CASSQGRGEAFF. Full variable domain (outside the CDR3, taken from reference TRBV28 and TRBJ1-1): DVKVTQSSRYLVKRTGEKVFLECVQDMDHENMFWYRQDPGLGLRLIYFSYDVKMKEKGDIPEGYSVSREKKERFSLILESASTNQTSMYLCASSQGRGEAFFGQGTRLTVV.

In its sample, this clone was seen many times. This chain uses TRBV20-1 with TRBJ1-5, with 7 bases lining up with TRBD1. The germline V gene encodes CDR1 DFQATT and CDR2 SNEGSKA (reference sequence). The junction had 18 bases not matched to a gene; V was cut back by 1 base and J by 0 bases. The CDR3 contains 20 residues. The CDR3 DNA sequence: TGCAGTGCTAGAGCCCTGACAGGGTACGGGGATTCCTATAGCAATCAGCCCCAGCATTTT. Protein product: CSARALTGYGDSYSNQPQHF.

Turning to this clone: It may be a read error: a sequence one base away is much more abundant. Other DNA sequences in the same sample also yield this CDR3. This chain uses TRBV19 with TRBJ1-1; D unclear. Germline CDR1 reads LNHDA; CDR2 reads SQIVND (reference sequence). V was cut by 1 base and J by 5 bases, with 17 bases left in between. The CDR3 is made up of 16 amino acids. The CDR3 DNA reads TGTGCCAGTAGTATAGGACCCCCGGGTCCTGGAACTGAAGCTTTCTTT. Protein product: CASSIGPPGPGTEAFF.

With respect to this clone: A much larger clone differs from this one at a single base, so this may be a read error. The same CDR3 also results from other DNA sequences found in this sample. The CDR3 coding sequence is TGTGCCAGCAGTAAAACCGACAGGACAGATACGCAGTATTTT. This translates into CASSKTDRTDTQYF. This chain joins TRBV6-1 and TRBJ2-3, with D tentatively TRBD1 (6 bases). V dropped 5 bases and J dropped 3 bases, with 12 bases sitting between them. The CDR3 loop spans 14 amino acids. Germline assignment: CDR1 MNHNS and CDR2 SASEGT.

There are many counts of this clone. V usage is TRBV5-1 and J usage is TRBJ2-3; 10 bases agree with TRBD2. CDR3 size: 14 residues. Per germline, CDR1 SGHRS and CDR2 YFSETQ. V lost 0 bases, J lost 5 bases, and 0 bases stayed unmatched. CDR3: CASSLGTSGDTQYF. DNA for the CDR3: TGCGCCAGCAGCTTGGGGACTAGCGGAGATACGCAGTATTTT. The full variable domain, in which reference TRBV5-1 and TRBJ2-3 provide the parts outside the CDR3, is KAGVTQTPRYLIKTRGQQVTLSCSPISGHRSVSWYQQTPGQGLQFLFEYFSETQRNKGNFPGRFSGRQFSNSRSEMNVSTLELGDSALYLCASSLGTSGDTQYFGPGTRLTVL.

This clone showed up just a few times. A read error is possible here, since a much larger clone lies one base away. The chain employs TRBV29-1 and TRBJ1-2, with D perhaps TRBD1 (6 bases). CDR3 length: 14 residues. Looked up from germline, CDR1 is SQVTM and CDR2 is ANQGSEA. The CDR3 loop reads CIVGKGGFNYGYTF. The CDR3 DNA sequence: TGCATCGTCGGCAAGGGGGGATTTAACTATGGCTACACCTTC.

Ten or more counts support this clone. The chain links TRBV27 to TRBJ1-2; D might be TRBD1 (6 bases). V dropped 5 bases and J dropped 5 bases, with 12 bases sitting between them. The CDR3 is made up of 13 amino acids. The germline V gene has CDR1 MNHEY and CDR2 SMNVEV (reference sequence). CDR3 sequence reads: CASSRGWAYGYTF. The CDR3 DNA sequence: TGTGCCAGCAGTAGGGGGTGGGCGTATGGCTACACCTTC.

Concerning this clone itself: A much larger clone lies a single base off, so this may be a read error. The genes are TRBV5-1 and TRBJ2-7; TRBD1 is a possible D gene (5 bases). Germline V CDR1 and CDR2: SGHRS, YFSETQ. Trimming left V 4 bases short and J 5 bases short, with 16 bases between. The CDR3 runs to 14 residues. For the CDR3, the DNA is TGCGCCAGCAGCAAGGACAAGGGCGTTCACGAGCAGTACTTC. Its translation is CASSKDKGVHEQYF. Based on the CDR3 plus reference TRBV5-1 and TRBJ2-7, the full variable domain is KAGVTQTPRYLIKTRGQQVTLSCSPISGHRSVSWYQQTPGQGLQFLFEYFSETQRNKGNFPGRFSGRQFSNSRSEMNVSTLELGDSALYLCASSKDKGVHEQYFGPGTRLTVT.

This clone was observed at least ten times. Other nucleotide sequences in the sample specify the same CDR3. The chain joins TRBV15 to TRBJ2-3, with no clear D. Trimming stripped 3 bases from V and 4 bases from J, with 11 bases between. This CDR3 region has 14 residues. Germline CDR1 and CDR2: LNHNV and YYDKDF (reference sequence). The CDR3 loop is CATSSRSSADTQYF. CDR3 bases: TGTGCCACCAGCAGTCGGAGTTCGGCAGATACGCAGTATTTT.

In its sample, this clone was seen many times. The rearrangement joins TRBV20-1 to TRBJ1-5; 9 bases agree with TRBD1. Germline CDR1 and CDR2: DFQATT and SNEGSKA (reference sequence). The CDR3 totals 14 residues. V trimming: 6 bases; J trimming: 4 bases; junction bases outside the gene matches: 7. CDR3 residues: CSAFRDRANQPQHF. The CDR3 DNA reads TGCAGTGCCTTCCGGGACAGGGCTAATCAGCCCCAGCATTTT.

As for this clone: This sequence may be a read error, since a much larger clone differs from it by one base. Other DNA sequences from this sample encode an identical CDR3 as well. The chain joins TRBV7-9 to TRBJ1-1; no clear D gene. Per germline, CDR1 SEHNR and CDR2 FQNEAQ (reference sequence). Trimming shortened V by 5 bases and J by 12 bases, and 16 bases separated the two germline ends. This CDR3 is built from 12 residues. In DNA form, the CDR3 reads TGTGCCAGCAGCCCGACTTTAGGTTGGCCTTTCTTT. Translation: CASSPTLGWPFF.

At least ten counts were recorded for this clone. The chain recombines TRBV6-1 with TRBJ2-5, with TRBD1 matching over 9 bases. Germline-derived CDR1 and CDR2 are MNHNS and SASEGT. This CDR3 is 14 amino acids long. J was trimmed by 6 bases and V by 4 bases; bases with no gene match: 6. The CDR3 here is CASSAGQGVQTQYF. As DNA, the CDR3 is TGTGCCAGCAGTGCGGGACAGGGTGTGCAGACCCAGTACTTC.

This clone was counted ten times or more. V is TRBV11-2 and J is TRBJ2-5; no firm D call. Trimming left V 5 bases short and J 0 bases short, with 10 bases between. This CDR3 has 14 amino acids. CDR1 SGHAT and CDR2 FQNNGV come from the germline V gene. The CDR3 region has the DNA TGTGCCAGCAGCGATGAAGGGTACCAAGAGACCCAGTACTTC. This translates into CASSDEGYQETQYF.

There are many counts of this clone. The chain recombines TRBV27 with TRBJ1-2; a possible D gene is TRBD1 (5 bases). The germline V gene has CDR1 MNHEY and CDR2 SMNVEV (reference sequence). The CDR3 spans 13 residues. V lost 6 bases to trimming and J lost 4 bases, with 12 bases between them. Here the CDR3 DNA reads TGTGCCAGCAGAGGGACGCTATCCTATGGCTACACCTTC. Its protein product is CASRGTLSYGYTF.